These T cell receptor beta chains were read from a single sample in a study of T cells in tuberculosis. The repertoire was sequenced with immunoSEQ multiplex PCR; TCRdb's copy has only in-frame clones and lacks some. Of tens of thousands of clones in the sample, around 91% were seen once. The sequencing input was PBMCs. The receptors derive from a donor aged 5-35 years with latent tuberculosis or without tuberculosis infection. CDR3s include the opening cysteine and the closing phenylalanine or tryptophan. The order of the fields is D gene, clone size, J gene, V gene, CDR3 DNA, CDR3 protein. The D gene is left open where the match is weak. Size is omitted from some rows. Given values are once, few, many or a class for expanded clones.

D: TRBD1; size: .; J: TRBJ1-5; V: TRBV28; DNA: TGTGCCAGCAGCTCTAGGACAGGGGGTTATCAGCCCCAGCATTTT; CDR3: CASSSRTGGYQPQHF
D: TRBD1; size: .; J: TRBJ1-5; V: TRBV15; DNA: TGTGCCACCAGCAGAGCCCGCCAGGGACAGGGGAATCAGCCCCAGCATTTT; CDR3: CATSRARQGQGNQPQHF
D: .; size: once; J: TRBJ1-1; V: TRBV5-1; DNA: TGCGCCAGCAGAGCCAGGGTGGACACTGAAGCTTTCTTT; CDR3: CASRARVDTEAFF
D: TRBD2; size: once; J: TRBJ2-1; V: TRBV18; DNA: TGTGCCAGCTCATCAATGCCTAGCGGGGGGGGCTCCTCCTACAATGAGCAGTTCTTC; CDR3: CASSSMPSGGGSSYNEQFF
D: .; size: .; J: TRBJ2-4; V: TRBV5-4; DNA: TGTGCCAGTAGCTTGGAGAGGCAGGGCCTCAAAAACATTCAGTACTTC; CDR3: CASSLERQGLKNIQYF
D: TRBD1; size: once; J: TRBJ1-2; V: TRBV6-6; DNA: TGTGCCAGCAGCCCACAGGGGTCTAACTATGGCTACACCTTC; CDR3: CASSPQGSNYGYTF
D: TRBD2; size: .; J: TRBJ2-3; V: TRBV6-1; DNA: TGTGCCAGCAGTAGACTAGCGGGGTCCACAGATACGCAGTATTTT; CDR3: CASSRLAGSTDTQYF
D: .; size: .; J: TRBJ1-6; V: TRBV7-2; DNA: TGTGCCAGCAGCTTAGTAGGGGCGGGGGGAGCCTATAATTCACCCCTCCACTTT; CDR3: CASSLVGAGGAYNSPLHF
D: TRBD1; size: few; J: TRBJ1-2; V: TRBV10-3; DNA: TGTGCCATCAGTGAGTCAAATGGGGCAGGGGGCGACTATGGCTACACCTTC; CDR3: CAISESNGAGGDYGYTF
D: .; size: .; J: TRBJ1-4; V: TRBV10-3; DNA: TGTGCCATCAGTGAGGACGGACTCCCTAATGAAAAACTGTTTTTT; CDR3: CAISEDGLPNEKLFF
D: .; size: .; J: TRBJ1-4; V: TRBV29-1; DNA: TGCAGCGCAGGGCAGCGGGGGGAAAAACTGTTTTTT; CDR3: CSAGQRGEKLFF
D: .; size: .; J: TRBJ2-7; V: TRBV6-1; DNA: TGTGCCAGCAGTGAAACGGGATACGAGCAGTACTTC; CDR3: CASSETGYEQYF
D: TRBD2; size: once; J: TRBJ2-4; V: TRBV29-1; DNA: TGCAGCGTGGACGAGGTAGCGGGGGGGCCCGTCAGCAAAAACATTCAGTACTTC; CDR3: CSVDEVAGGPVSKNIQYF
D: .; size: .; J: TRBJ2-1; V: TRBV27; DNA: TGTGCCAGCAGTCCATCAGTAAATATTGTACCTAGCTCCTACAATGAGCAGTTCTTC; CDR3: CASSPSVNIVPSSYNEQFF
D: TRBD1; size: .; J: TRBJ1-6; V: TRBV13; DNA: TGTGCCAGCAGCTTAATGGCGGCCCCCGGGACAGGGGATTCACCCCTCCACTTT; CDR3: CASSLMAAPGTGDSPLHF
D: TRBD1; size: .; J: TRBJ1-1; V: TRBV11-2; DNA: TGTGCCAGCAGCTTGACAGGGATTGAAGCTTTCTTT; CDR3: CASSLTGIEAFF
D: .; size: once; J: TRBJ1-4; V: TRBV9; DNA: TGTGCCAGCAGCGTTGGACAGCTTTCAACTAATGAAAAACTGTTTTTT; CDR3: CASSVGQLSTNEKLFF
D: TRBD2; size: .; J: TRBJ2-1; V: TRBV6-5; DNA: TGTGCCAGCACCCGACTAGCGGGGCTTAATGAGCAGTTCTTC; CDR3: CASTRLAGLNEQFF
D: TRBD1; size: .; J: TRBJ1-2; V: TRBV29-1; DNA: TGCAGCGCTCCGACAGGGGGTCATGGCTACACCTTC; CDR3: CSAPTGGHGYTF
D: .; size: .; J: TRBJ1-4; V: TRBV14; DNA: TGTGCCAGCAGCCCCCTCACAACGGGTGAAAAACTGTTTTTT; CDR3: CASSPLTTGEKLFF
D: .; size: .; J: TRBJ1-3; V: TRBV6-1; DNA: TGTGCCAGCAGCTACAGCTCTGGAAACACCATATATTTT; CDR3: CASSYSSGNTIYF
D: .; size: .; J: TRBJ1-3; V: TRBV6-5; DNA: TGTGCCAGCAGTCTAGGTCCCTCTGGAAACACCATATATTTT; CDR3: CASSLGPSGNTIYF
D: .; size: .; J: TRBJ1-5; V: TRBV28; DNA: TGTGCCAGCACCTCCGGGACACTTAATCAGCCCCAGCATTTT; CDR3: CASTSGTLNQPQHF
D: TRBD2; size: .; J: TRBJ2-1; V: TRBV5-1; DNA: TGCGCCAGCATGACTAGCGGGGGTCTAAATGAGCAGTTCTTC; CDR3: CASMTSGGLNEQFF
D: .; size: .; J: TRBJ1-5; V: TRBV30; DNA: TGTGCCTGGAGTATACACTCCGGGAATCAACCCCAGCATTTT; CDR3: CAWSIHSGNQPQHF
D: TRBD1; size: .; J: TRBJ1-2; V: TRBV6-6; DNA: TGTGCCAGCGTGGACAGGCCCAACTATGGCTACACCTTC; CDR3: CASVDRPNYGYTF
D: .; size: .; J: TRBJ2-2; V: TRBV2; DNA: TGTGCAAGCAGGGGCACCAGAACTCACGGGGAGCTGTTTTTT; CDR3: CASRGTRTHGELFF
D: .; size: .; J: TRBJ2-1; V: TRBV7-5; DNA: TGTGCCAGAAGCTTAAAGCGGGGAAGGAATGAGCAGTTCTTC; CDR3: CARSLKRGRNEQFF
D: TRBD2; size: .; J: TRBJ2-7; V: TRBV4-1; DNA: TGCGCCAGCAGCCAGCTAAACCCGGGACTAGCGGTCCACGAGCAGTACTTC; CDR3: CASSQLNPGLAVHEQYF
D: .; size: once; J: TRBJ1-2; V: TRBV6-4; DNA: TGTGCCAGCAGTGACTCGTCGGGGTTGAACTATGGCTACACCTTC; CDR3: CASSDSSGLNYGYTF
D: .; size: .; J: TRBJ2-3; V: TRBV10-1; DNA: TGCGCCAGCAGTGAGAGCCCAGGGGCTAGCACAGATACGCAGTATTTT; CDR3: CASSESPGASTDTQYF
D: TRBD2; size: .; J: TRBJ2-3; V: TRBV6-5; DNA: TGTGCCAGCCGGTCGCGGGGGGCCACAGATACGCAGTATTTT; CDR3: CASRSRGATDTQYF
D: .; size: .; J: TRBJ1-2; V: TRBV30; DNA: TGTGCCTGGATAACAGGAGCTAACTATGGCTACACCTTC; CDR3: CAWITGANYGYTF
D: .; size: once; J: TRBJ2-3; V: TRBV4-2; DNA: TGTGCCAGCAGCCGCTTCGGGGGGCGAGCTGCCGATACGCAGTATTTT; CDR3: CASSRFGGRAADTQYF
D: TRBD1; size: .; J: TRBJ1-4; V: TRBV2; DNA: TGTGCCAGCAGGGAGACAGGGGGCCCAAGTGAAAAACTGTTTTTT; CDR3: CASRETGGPSEKLFF
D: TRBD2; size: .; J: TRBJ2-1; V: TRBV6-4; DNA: TGTGCCAGCAGGGCGGGGGGCTTCAATGAGCAGTTCTTC; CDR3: CASRAGGFNEQFF
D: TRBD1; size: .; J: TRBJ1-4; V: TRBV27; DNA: TGTGCCAGCAGTAGGACAGGGGGATTAGGCGAAAAACTGTTTTTT; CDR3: CASSRTGGLGEKLFF
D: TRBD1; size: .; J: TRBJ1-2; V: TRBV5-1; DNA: TGCGCCAGCAGCGCAGGGACAGACCTCTCTCGGTATGGCTACACCTTC; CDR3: CASSAGTDLSRYGYTF
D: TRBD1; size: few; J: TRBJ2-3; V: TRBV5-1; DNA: TGCGCCAGCAGCTTCAATCCCTCAACAGGGGAAGCGCCGGATACGCAGTATTTT; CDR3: CASSFNPSTGEAPDTQYF
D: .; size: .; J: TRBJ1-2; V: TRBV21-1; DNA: TGTGCCAGCAGCACCAGGGCCTCGGCCCCCCATGGCTACACCTTC; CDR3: CASSTRASAPHGYTF
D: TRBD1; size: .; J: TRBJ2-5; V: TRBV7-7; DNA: TGTGCCAGCAGCTCTTATCCGGGACAGGGGGAAACCCAGTACTTC; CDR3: CASSSYPGQGETQYF
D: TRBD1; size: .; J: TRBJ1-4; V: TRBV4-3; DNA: TGCGCCAGCTCTACCTATCCGGGACAGAATGAAAAACTGTTTTTT; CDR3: CASSTYPGQNEKLFF
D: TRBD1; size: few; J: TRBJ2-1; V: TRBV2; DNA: TGTGCCAGCACCCTGCCGGGACAGGTCAACAATGAGCAGTTCTTC; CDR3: CASTLPGQVNNEQFF
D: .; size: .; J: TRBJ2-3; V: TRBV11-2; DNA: TGTGCCAGCAGTACCCCCAGGGGCACAGATACGCAGTATTTT; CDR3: CASSTPRGTDTQYF
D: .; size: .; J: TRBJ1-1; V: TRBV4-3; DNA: TGCGCCAGCAGCCCAGAAAGGCGACAGCCAACTGAAGCTTTCTTT; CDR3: CASSPERRQPTEAFF